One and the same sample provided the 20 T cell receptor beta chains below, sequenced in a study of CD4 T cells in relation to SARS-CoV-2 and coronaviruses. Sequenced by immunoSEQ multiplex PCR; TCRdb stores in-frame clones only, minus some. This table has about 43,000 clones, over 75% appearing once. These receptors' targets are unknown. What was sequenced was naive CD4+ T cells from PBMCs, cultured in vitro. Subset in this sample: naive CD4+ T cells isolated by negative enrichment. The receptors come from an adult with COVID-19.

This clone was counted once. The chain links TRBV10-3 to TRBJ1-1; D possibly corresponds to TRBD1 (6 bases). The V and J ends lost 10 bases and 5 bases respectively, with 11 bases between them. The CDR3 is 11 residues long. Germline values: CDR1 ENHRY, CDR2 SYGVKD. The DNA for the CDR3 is TGTGCCACCCAGGGGAGGACTGAAGCTTTCTTT. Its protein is CATQGRTEAFF.

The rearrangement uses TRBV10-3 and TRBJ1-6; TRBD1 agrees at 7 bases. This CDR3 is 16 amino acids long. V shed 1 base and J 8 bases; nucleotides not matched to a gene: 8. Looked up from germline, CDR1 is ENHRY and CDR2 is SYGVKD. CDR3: CAISELEQGSDSPLHF. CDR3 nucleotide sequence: TGTGCCATCAGTGAGTTGGAACAGGGGTCTGATTCACCCCTCCACTTT.

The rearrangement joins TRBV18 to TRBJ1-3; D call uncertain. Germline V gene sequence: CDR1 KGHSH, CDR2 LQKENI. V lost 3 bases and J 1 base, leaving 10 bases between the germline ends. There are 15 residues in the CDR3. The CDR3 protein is CASSPTGQSGNTIYF. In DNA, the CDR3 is TGTGCCAGCTCACCTACGGGCCAGTCTGGAAACACCATATATTTT.

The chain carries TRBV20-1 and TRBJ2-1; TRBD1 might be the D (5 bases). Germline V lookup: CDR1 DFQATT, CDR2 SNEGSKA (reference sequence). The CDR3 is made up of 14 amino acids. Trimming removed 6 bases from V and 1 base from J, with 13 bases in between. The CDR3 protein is CSASRGYSYNEQFF. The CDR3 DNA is TGCAGTGCCAGTAGGGGCTATTCCTACAATGAGCAGTTCTTC.

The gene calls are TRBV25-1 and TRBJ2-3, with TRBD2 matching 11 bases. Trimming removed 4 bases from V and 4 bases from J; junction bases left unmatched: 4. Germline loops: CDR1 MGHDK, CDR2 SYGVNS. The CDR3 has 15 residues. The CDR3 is CASSALAGAADTQYF. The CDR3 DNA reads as TGTGCCAGCAGTGCACTAGCGGGAGCCGCAGATACGCAGTATTTT. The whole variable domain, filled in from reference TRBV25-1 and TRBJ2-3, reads EADIYQTPRYLVIGTGKKITLECSQTMGHDKMYWYQQDPGMELHLIHYSYGVNSTEKGDLSSESTVSRIRTEHFPLTLESARPSHTSQYLCASSALAGAADTQYFGPGTRLTVL.

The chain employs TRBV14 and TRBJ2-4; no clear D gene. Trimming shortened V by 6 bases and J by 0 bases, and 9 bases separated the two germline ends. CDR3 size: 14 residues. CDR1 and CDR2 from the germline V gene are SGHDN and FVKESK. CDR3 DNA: TGTGCCAGCAGGCGGACGGTAGCCAAAAACATTCAGTACTTC. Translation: CASRRTVAKNIQYF.

In DNA form, the CDR3 reads TGTGCCAGCAGGGCGGACAGGGCGTATTCTCCGCCCCAGCATTTT. It translates to CASRADRAYSPPQHF. V usage is TRBV28 and J usage is TRBJ1-5, with 8 bases matching TRBD1. Unmatched junction bases numbered 13, after V lost 6 bases and J lost 9 bases. CDR1 and CDR2 (germline): MDHEN, SYDVKM. This CDR3 comprises 15 residues.

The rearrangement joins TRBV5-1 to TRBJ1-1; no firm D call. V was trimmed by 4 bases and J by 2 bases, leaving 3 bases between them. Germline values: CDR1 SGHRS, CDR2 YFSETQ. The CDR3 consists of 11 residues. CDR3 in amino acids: CASSDNTEAFF. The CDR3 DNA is TGCGCCAGCAGCGACAACACTGAAGCTTTCTTT. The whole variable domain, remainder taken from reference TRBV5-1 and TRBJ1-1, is KAGVTQTPRYLIKTRGQQVTLSCSPISGHRSVSWYQQTPGQGLQFLFEYFSETQRNKGNFPGRFSGRQFSNSRSEMNVSTLELGDSALYLCASSDNTEAFFGQGTRLTVV.

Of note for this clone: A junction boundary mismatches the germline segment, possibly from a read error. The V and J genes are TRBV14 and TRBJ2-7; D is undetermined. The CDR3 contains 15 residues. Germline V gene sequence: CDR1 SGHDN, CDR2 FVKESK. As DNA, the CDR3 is TGTGCCAGCAGCTCGCCTCAGCTACCTTCCTACGAGCAGTGCTTC. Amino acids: CASSSPQLPSYEQCF.

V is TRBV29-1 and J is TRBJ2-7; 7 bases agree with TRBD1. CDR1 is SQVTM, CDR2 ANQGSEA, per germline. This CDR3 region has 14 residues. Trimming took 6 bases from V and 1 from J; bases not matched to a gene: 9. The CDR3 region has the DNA TGCAGCGTCAGGGGGAGATTGGGATCCTACGAGCAGTACTTC. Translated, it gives CSVRGRLGSYEQYF.

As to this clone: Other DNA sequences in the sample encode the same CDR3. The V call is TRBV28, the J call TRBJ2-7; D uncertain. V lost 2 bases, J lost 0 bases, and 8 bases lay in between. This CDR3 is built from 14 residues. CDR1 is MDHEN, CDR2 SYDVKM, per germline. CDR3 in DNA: TGTGCCAGCAGTTTAGCAGGCAGCTCCTACGAGCAGTACTTC. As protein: CASSLAGSSYEQYF.

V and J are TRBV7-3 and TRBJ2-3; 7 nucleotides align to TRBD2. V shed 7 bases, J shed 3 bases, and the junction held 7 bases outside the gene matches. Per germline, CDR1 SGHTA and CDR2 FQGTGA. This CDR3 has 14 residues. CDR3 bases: TGTGCCAGCAAGCCGGGAGCGGGGACAGATACGCAGTATTTT. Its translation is CASKPGAGTDTQYF. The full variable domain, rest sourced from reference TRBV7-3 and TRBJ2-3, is GAGVSQTPSNKVTEKGKYVELRCDPISGHTALYWYRQSLGQGPEFLIYFQGTGAADDSGLPNDRFFAVRPEGSVSTLKIQRTERGDSAVYLCASKPGAGTDTQYFGPGTRLTVL.

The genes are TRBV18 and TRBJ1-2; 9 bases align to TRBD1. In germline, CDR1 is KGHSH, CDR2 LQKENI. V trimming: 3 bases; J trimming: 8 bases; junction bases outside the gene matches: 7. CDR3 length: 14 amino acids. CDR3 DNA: TGTGCCAGCTCACCTGGGGGACAGGGCTCCGGCTACACCTTC. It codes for CASSPGGQGSGYTF.

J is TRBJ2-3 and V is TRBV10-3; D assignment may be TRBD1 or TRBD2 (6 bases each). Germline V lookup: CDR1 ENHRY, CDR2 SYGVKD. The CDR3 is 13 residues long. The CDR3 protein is CASEGGGTDTQYF. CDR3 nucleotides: TGTGCGTCAGAGGGGGGAGGCACAGATACGCAGTATTTT.

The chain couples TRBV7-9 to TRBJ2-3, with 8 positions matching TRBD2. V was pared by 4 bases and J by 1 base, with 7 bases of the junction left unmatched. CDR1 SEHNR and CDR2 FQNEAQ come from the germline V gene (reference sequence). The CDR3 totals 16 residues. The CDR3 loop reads CASSYPSGGGTDTQYF. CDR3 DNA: TGTGCCAGCAGCTACCCCTCGGGGGGGGGCACAGATACGCAGTATTTT.

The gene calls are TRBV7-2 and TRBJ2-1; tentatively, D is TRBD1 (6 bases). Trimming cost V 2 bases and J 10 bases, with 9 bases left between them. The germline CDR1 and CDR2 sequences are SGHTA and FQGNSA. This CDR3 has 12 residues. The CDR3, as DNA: TGTGCCAGCAGCTTAAGAGACAGGGAGCAGTTCTTC. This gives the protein CASSLRDREQFF.

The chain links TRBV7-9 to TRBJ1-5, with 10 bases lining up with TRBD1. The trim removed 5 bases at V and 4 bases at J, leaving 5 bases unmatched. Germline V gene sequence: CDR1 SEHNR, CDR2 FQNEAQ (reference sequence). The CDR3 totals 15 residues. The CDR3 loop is CASSPTGGGNQPQHF. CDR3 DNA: TGTGCCAGCAGCCCGACAGGGGGCGGAAATCAGCCCCAGCATTTT.

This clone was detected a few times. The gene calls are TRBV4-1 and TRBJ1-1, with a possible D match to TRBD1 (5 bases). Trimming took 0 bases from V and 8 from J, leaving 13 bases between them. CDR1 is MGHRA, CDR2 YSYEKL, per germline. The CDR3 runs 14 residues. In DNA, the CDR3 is TGCGCCAGCAGCCAAGAACAGACAAGGGACGAAGCTTTCTTT. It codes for CASSQEQTRDEAFF.

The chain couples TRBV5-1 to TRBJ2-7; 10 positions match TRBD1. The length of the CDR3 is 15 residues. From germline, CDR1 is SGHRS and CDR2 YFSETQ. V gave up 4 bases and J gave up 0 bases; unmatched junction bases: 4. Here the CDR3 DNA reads TGCGCCAGCAGCCTCCGGACAGGGGGCTCCTACGAGCAGTACTTC. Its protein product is CASSLRTGGSYEQYF.

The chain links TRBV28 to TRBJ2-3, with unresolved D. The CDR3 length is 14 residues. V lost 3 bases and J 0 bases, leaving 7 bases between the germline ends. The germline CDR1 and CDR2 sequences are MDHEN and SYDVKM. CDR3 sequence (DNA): TGTGCCAGCAGTTTTGACCGTAGCACAGATACGCAGTATTTT. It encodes CASSFDRSTDTQYF.